This T cell receptor (beta chain) emerged from a study of esophageal squamous cell carcinoma under preoperative chemotherapy. Across the study: Both tumor-infiltrating lymphocytes and peripheral blood T cells were profiled.

Germline lookup yields CDR1 MNHNS and CDR2 SASEGT. With V trimmed by 6 bases and J by 5 bases, 8 bases remained unmatched. The CDR3 totals 15 residues. Time point described: before preoperative PTX-NDP chemotherapy. Paclitaxel-nedaplatin chemotherapy was given to patients ahead of their surgery. TCRdb fed the PCR reads into MiXCR, producing one record per CDR3 protein. This repertoire shows 16,000 or so distinct CDR3 sequences, 60% found once; its top ten account for around 50%. By proportion, this clonotype is large. V and J are TRBV6-1 and TRBJ2-5; 11 nucleotides align to TRBD1. The receptor was derived from a human donor with esophageal squamous cell carcinoma. The donor label of this sample is uncertain. The sample was collected from a patient given preoperative chemotherapy. CDR3 bases: TGTGCCAGCAGAGAGGGACAGGGGGAGGCGGAGACCCAGTACTTC. Translation gives CASREGQGEAETQYF.